These 24 T cell receptor beta chains came from one sample sequenced in a study of blood T cell repertoires in COVID-19. Assay used: immunoSEQ multiplex PCR; TCRdb lists only in-frame clones, some missing. Of about 92,000 clones listed, around 81% were seen once; the top ten hold approximately 8.9%. The sequenced sample was peripheral blood. These TCRs come from a man over 45 who had recovered from COVID-19.

The chain carries TRBV5-1 and TRBJ1-3, with unresolved D. This CDR3 has 13 residues. V was cut by 4 bases and J by 5 bases, with 10 bases left in between. CDR1 is SGHRS and CDR2 is YFSETQ in the germline V gene. CDR3 amino acids: CASSILGRNTIYF. CDR3 nucleotides: TGCGCCAGCAGCATACTCGGTAGAAACACCATATATTTT.

The V call is TRBV5-4, the J call TRBJ2-2, with TRBD2 matching 7 bases. Germline loops: CDR1 SGHNT, CDR2 YYREEE (reference sequence). There are 16 residues in the CDR3. J lost 5 bases, V lost 4 bases, and 11 bases had no gene match. The DNA for the CDR3 is TGTGCCAGCAGCCAGGGACTACGGGGAGAAACCGGGGAGCTGTTTTTT. As protein: CASSQGLRGETGELFF.

The chain is built from TRBV6-5 and TRBJ1-2; TRBD1 matches 9 bases. Germline CDR1 is MNHEY and CDR2 is SVGAGI. The V and J ends lost 2 bases and 8 bases, in that order; junction bases with no gene match: 6. The CDR3 contains 14 residues. CDR3 in DNA: TGTGCCAGCAGTTACCAGGGACAGGGAAAGGGCTACACCTTC. Protein sequence: CASSYQGQGKGYTF.

The chain recombines TRBV18 with TRBJ2-5; 9 bases agree with TRBD2. Germline V gene sequence: CDR1 KGHSH, CDR2 LQKENI. V shed 3 bases and J 0 bases; nucleotides not matched to a gene: 2. CDR3 length: 15 amino acids. Here the CDR3 DNA reads TGTGCCAGCTCACCTAGACTAGCGGACCAAGAGACCCAGTACTTC. This translates into CASSPRLADQETQYF.

The V gene is TRBV11-2, the J gene TRBJ2-7, with 8 bases matching TRBD2. Per germline, CDR1 SGHAT and CDR2 FQNNGV. V lost 1 base and J lost 3; bases outside the gene matches: 11. The CDR3 length is 17 residues. For the CDR3, the DNA is TGTGCCAGCAGCTTAGCCAGCGGGGGCCTTACAGTCTACGAGCAGTACTTC. It yields the protein CASSLASGGLTVYEQYF.

This chain joins TRBV7-9 and TRBJ2-2, with a tentative D call TRBD2 (5 bases). The germline CDR1 and CDR2 sequences are SEHNR and FQNEAQ (reference sequence). Trimming pared 1 base from V and 6 bases from J, leaving 9 bases between. This CDR3 spans 14 amino acids. CDR3 amino acids: CASSLELDAGELFF. The DNA of the CDR3 is TGTGCCAGCAGCTTAGAACTAGACGCCGGGGAGCTGTTTTTT.

The chain's CDR3 is CASSQEGVSGNEQFF. CDR3 DNA sequence: TGCGCCAGCAGCCAAGAAGGCGTGAGCGGCAATGAGCAGTTCTTC. The rearrangement joins TRBV4-3 to TRBJ2-1, with D perhaps matching TRBD2 (5 bases). V was pared by 0 bases and J by 6 bases, with 12 bases between. Germline CDR1 and CDR2: LGHNA and YSLEER. The CDR3 is made up of 15 amino acids.

The chain has TRBV27 and TRBJ1-2, with 9 positions matching TRBD1. The ends lost 8 bases at V and 4 bases at J; junction bases unmatched: 17. The germline V gene has CDR1 MNHEY and CDR2 SMNVEV (reference sequence). The length of the CDR3 is 17 residues. CDR3 region: CASGPKRNRGLGYGYTF. The DNA for the CDR3 is TGTGCCAGCGGCCCGAAAAGAAACAGGGGGCTGGGCTATGGCTACACCTTC.

The chain uses TRBV19 and TRBJ2-5; 11 bases fit TRBD1. The CDR3 has 16 amino acids. CDR1 and CDR2 (germline): LNHDA, SQIVND (reference sequence). After removal of 4 bases from V and 1 base from J, the junction contained 5 bases not matched to a gene. Written as DNA, the CDR3 is TGTGCCAGTAGTACCAGGGACAGGGGGGTCCAAGAGACCCAGTACTTC. Protein sequence: CASSTRDRGVQETQYF.

The J gene is TRBJ2-2, the V gene TRBV19; 9 nucleotides align to TRBD1. The germline V gene encodes CDR1 LNHDA and CDR2 SQIVND (reference sequence). Unmatched junction bases numbered 0, after V lost 3 bases and J lost 1 base. This CDR3 spans 15 amino acids. The CDR3 here is CASSMGQGNTGELFF. The CDR3 DNA reads as TGTGCCAGTAGTATGGGACAGGGGAACACCGGGGAGCTGTTTTTT.

The rearrangement links TRBV5-1 to TRBJ1-6, with unresolved D. Germline values: CDR1 SGHRS, CDR2 YFSETQ. CDR3 length: 14 amino acids. V lost 6 bases, J lost 9 bases, and 16 bases lay in between. The CDR3 DNA sequence: TGCGCCAGCATCGAAATTAGTCGGGTTTCACCCCTCCACTTT. The encoded protein is CASIEISRVSPLHF.

The table lists this clone with a count of one. The chain carries TRBV5-1 and TRBJ2-7; D is undetermined. CDR1 and CDR2 (germline): SGHRS, YFSETQ. Between the trimmed V and J ends, which lost 0 bases and 2 bases, there was a span of 12 bases. The CDR3 consists of 15 residues. CDR3 sequence (DNA): TGCGCCAGCAGCTTGGGCCTATTCAAGCCCTACGAGCAGTACTTC. Translating it yields CASSLGLFKPYEQYF.

The table lists this clone with a few counts. The chain uses TRBV9 and TRBJ2-2; TRBD2 matches 10 bases. With V trimmed by 4 bases and J by 1 base, 4 bases remained unmatched. CDR1 SGDLS and CDR2 YYNGEE come from the germline V gene. The CDR3 has 16 residues. The DNA for the CDR3 is TGTGCCAGCAGCATATGGACTAGCGGGAACACCGGGGAGCTGTTTTTT. Encoded protein: CASSIWTSGNTGELFF.

The V and J genes are TRBV9 and TRBJ2-1, with D maybe TRBD1 (6 bases). V gave up 4 bases and J gave up 0 bases, with 11 bases separating them. The CDR3 has 15 amino acids. Germline CDR1 SGDLS, CDR2 YYNGEE. CDR3 residues: CASSRQVPSYNEQFF. Written as DNA, the CDR3 is TGTGCCAGCAGCCGACAGGTTCCCTCCTACAATGAGCAGTTCTTC.

This clone was counted a few times. The rearrangement uses TRBV7-9 and TRBJ1-1; D not certain. V lost 5 bases and J lost 2, with 15 bases in between. This CDR3 is built from 15 residues. Germline loops: CDR1 SEHNR, CDR2 FQNEAQ (reference sequence). CDR3: CASSARTGRNTEAFF. In DNA form, the CDR3 reads TGTGCCAGCAGCGCCAGAACGGGTAGAAACACTGAAGCTTTCTTT.

The CDR3 DNA follows: TGTGCCAGCTCACCACGATCGGGGACTCTAGCCAAAAACATTCAGTACTTC. Its protein is CASSPRSGTLAKNIQYF. The chain uses TRBV18 and TRBJ2-4, with D perhaps TRBD2 (6 bases). The CDR3 is 17 amino acids. The V gene lost 1 base and the J gene lost 0 bases, with 13 bases spanning the gap. Germline lookup yields CDR1 KGHSH and CDR2 LQKENI.

This clone turned up a few times. This chain links TRBV6-5 with TRBJ1-4, with D hard to call. The CDR3 totals 14 residues. Trimming removed 2 bases at V and 6 bases at J, with 10 bases between. In germline, CDR1 is MNHEY, CDR2 SVGAGI. The CDR3 nucleotides read TGTGCCAGCAGTTACCGAGGTGTGGATGAAAAACTGTTTTTT. Translated: CASSYRGVDEKLFF.

J is TRBJ1-1 and V is TRBV18; D uncertain. Trimming left V 3 bases short and J 0 bases short, with 14 bases between. This CDR3 spans 16 amino acids. The germline gives CDR1 KGHSH, CDR2 LQKENI. The CDR3 sequence: CASSPSPTTLNTEAFF. The CDR3 nucleotides are TGTGCCAGCTCACCCTCCCCGACAACGCTGAACACTGAAGCTTTCTTT. Using reference TRBV18 and TRBJ1-1 for the parts outside the CDR3, the full variable domain is NAGVMQNPRHLVRRRGQEARLRCSPMKGHSHVYWYRQLPEEGLKFMVYLQKENIIDESGMPKERFSAEFPKEGPSILRIQQVVRGDSAAYFCASSPSPTTLNTEAFFGQGTRLTVV.

The V call is TRBV4-1, the J call TRBJ2-3, with D hard to call. V gave up 2 bases and J gave up 0 bases, with 9 bases separating them. This CDR3 contains 15 residues. Germline V gene lookup returns CDR1 MGHRA and CDR2 YSYEKL. CDR3: CASSQPSPSTDTQYF. The CDR3 DNA follows: TGCGCCAGCAGCCAACCTAGTCCTAGCACAGATACGCAGTATTTT.

There are a few counts of this clone. V is TRBV6-5 and J is TRBJ2-7; 8 bases are a match to TRBD1. The V segment lost 6 bases and the J segment 3 bases; nucleotides outside the gene matches: 1. This CDR3 is built from 12 residues. The germline gives CDR1 MNHEY, CDR2 SVGAGI. The CDR3 bases are TGTGCCAGCAGCGACAGGGGCTACGAGCAGTACTTC. Its protein is CASSDRGYEQYF.

This clone was picked up many times. The rearrangement links TRBV7-2 to TRBJ2-5; D is undetermined. There are 13 residues in the CDR3. Germline values: CDR1 SGHTA, CDR2 FQGNSA. V was clipped by 5 bases and J by 4 bases, with 11 bases between them. CDR3 loop: CASSVQSSETQYF. As DNA, the CDR3 is TGTGCCAGCAGCGTTCAGTCATCAGAGACCCAGTACTTC. The full variable domain, rest sourced from reference TRBV7-2 and TRBJ2-5, is GAGVSQSPSNKVTEKGKDVELRCDPISGHTALYWYRQSLGQGLEFLIYFQGNSAPDKSGLPSDRFSAERTGGSVSTLTIQRTQQEDSAVYLCASSVQSSETQYFGPGTRLLVL.

The V gene is TRBV7-6, the J gene TRBJ1-1; D is possibly TRBD1 (5 bases). The CDR3 consists of 15 residues. CDR1 and CDR2 from the germline V gene are SGHVS and FNYEAQ. The V end lost 1 base, the J end lost 2 bases, and 11 bases lay between the germline ends. The DNA of the CDR3 is TGTGCCAGCAGCTTAGTCGCAGGGCCAAACACTGAAGCTTTCTTT. Translating it yields CASSLVAGPNTEAFF.

J is TRBJ1-1 and V is TRBV10-3, with no clear D. From germline, CDR1 is ENHRY and CDR2 SYGVKD. The germline V and J ends were trimmed by 10 bases and 6 bases, with 18 bases remaining between them. This CDR3 has 13 amino acids. The CDR3 nucleotides read TGTGCCACCCGGCGGCCCAGTGCCCCTGAAGCTTTCTTT. Its protein product is CATRRPSAPEAFF.

The rearrangement links TRBV9 to TRBJ2-5; 16 positions agree with TRBD2. Looked up from germline, CDR1 is SGDLS and CDR2 is YYNGEE. V trimming: 4 bases; J trimming: 2 bases; junction bases outside the gene matches: 5. This CDR3 is 17 amino acids long. CDR3 amino acids: CASSQGLAGGLQETQYF. The CDR3 DNA reads as TGTGCCAGCAGCCAGGGACTAGCGGGGGGGCTTCAAGAGACCCAGTACTTC.